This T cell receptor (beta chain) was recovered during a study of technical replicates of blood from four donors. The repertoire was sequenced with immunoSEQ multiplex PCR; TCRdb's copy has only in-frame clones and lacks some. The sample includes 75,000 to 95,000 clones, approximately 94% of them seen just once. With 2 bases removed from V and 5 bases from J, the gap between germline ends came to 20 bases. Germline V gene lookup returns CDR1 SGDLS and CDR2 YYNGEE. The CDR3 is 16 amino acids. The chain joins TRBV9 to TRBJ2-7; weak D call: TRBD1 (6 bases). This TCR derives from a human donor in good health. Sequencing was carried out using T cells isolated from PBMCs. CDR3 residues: CASSVGLGTGTHEQYF. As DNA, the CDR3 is TGTGCCAGCAGCGTGGGCCTCGGCACAGGGACCCACGAGCAGTACTTC.